This entry is about one TCR beta chain. This record belongs to a study of blood T cell repertoires in COVID-19. Study background: PBMCs, B-cell-depleted T cells, or T cells were the source of the cDNA or gDNA that made up the material.

The CDR3 runs to 15 residues. Germline V lookup: CDR1 SGHDT, CDR2 YYEEEE. The V gene end was trimmed by 0 bases and the J gene end by 0 bases; junction bases not matched to a gene: 2. In the original processing: How many nucleated cells were present was estimated from reference gene primer amplification. This table comes from immunoSEQ multiplex PCR, and its TCRdb copy is limited to in-frame clones, with some not included. V and J calls and clone size follow that table, whereas D and trimming were derived from the DNA. This table holds more than 300,000 clones, 90% found once. The chain links TRBV5-6 to TRBJ1-1, with 7 bases lining up with TRBD1. Sequencing was done on a sample of peripheral blood. This sequence was found in a woman aged 40 to 49 with COVID-19, enrolled during active disease. In DNA, the CDR3 is TGTGCCAGCAGCTTGGTAGACAGGGTGAACACTGAAGCTTTCTTT. Residues: CASSLVDRVNTEAFF.